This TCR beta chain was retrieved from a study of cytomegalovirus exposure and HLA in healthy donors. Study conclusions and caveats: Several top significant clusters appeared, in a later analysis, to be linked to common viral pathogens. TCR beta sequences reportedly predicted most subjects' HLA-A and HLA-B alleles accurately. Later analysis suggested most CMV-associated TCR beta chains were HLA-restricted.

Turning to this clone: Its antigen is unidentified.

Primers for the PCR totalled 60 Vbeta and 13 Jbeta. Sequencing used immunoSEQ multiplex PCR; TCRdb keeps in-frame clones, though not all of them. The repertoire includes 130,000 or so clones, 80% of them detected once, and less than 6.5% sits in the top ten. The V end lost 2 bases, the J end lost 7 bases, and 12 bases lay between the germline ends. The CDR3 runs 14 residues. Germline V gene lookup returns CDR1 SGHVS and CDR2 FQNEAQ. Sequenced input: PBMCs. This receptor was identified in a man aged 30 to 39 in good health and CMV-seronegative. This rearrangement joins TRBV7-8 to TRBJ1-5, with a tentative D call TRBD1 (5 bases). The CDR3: CASSLPGAGQPQHF. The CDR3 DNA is TGTGCCAGCAGCTTACCGGGCGCAGGGCAGCCCCAGCATTTT. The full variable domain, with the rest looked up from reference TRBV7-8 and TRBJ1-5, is GAGVSQSPRYKVAKRGQDVALRCDPISGHVSLFWYQQALGQGPEFLTYFQNEAQLDKSGLPSDRFFAERPEGSVSTLKIQRTQQEDSAVYLCASSLPGAGQPQHFGDGTRLSIL.